This T cell receptor (beta chain) is drawn from a study of blood T cell repertoires in COVID-19. At the level of the study: The origin of the acute and convalescent COVID-19 samples was the United States, Italy and Spain. The cDNA or gDNA used as material had been derived from T cells, B-cell-depleted T cells, or PBMCs.

This CDR3 is built from 14 residues. Trimming took 6 bases from V and 4 from J; bases not matched to a gene: 4. Germline CDR1 is MNHEY and CDR2 is SVGAGI. Original handling: Amplification with reference gene primers provided the estimates of nucleated cell counts. Sequenced by immunoSEQ multiplex PCR; TCRdb stores in-frame clones only, minus some. V and J calls and clone size come straight from that table; D and trimming were deduced from the DNA. The table shows 90,000 to 120,000 clones, with 85% to 95% occurring only once. This chain connects TRBV6-5 to TRBJ2-4; 9 nucleotides match TRBD1. The sequencing sample was made of peripheral blood. This TCR derives from a woman aged 25 to 39 with acute or convalescent COVID-19. In DNA form, the CDR3 reads TGTGCCAGCAGACCGGGACAGGGAAAAAACATTCAGTACTTC. This gives the protein CASRPGQGKNIQYF.